A selection of T cell receptor beta chains follows, all from one sample in a study of shared clonotypes between healthy human individuals. Method: immunoSEQ multiplex PCR; TCRdb's copy keeps in-frame clones and lacks some. This sample yields around 1.9 million clones, of which approximately 94% are seen a single time; 1.5% to 2% belongs to the top ten. Sequencing input: naive CD8+ T cells from PBMCs. The source is a man aged 18 to 29 in good health. Some clones in this sample may be carry-over from other donors' samples. Each CDR3 is given with its conserved first and last residue. D genes are given only for firm matches. Some rows mark clone size as missing; the rest say once, few, many or name a class of expanded clone.

V: TRBV27
D: NA
size: NA
J: TRBJ2-3
CDR3: CASSFLRRAGIEDTQYF
DNA: TGTGCCAGCAGTTTCCTTCGTCGAGCGGGTATCGAAGATACGCAGTATTTT

V: TRBV27
D: NA
size: NA
J: TRBJ1-5
CDR3: CASSLLQGREDQPQHF
DNA: TGTGCCAGCAGTTTACTACAAGGGAGAGAGGATCAGCCCCAGCATTTT

V: TRBV5-4
D: NA
size: NA
J: TRBJ1-4
CDR3: CASSPTGATNEKLFF
DNA: TGTGCCAGCAGCCCTACAGGAGCAACTAATGAAAAACTGTTTTTT

V: TRBV5-1
D: NA
size: NA
J: TRBJ2-7
CDR3: CASSTTRGPYEQYF
DNA: TGCGCCAGCAGCACGACCCGGGGACCCTACGAGCAGTACTTC

V: TRBV5-1
D: TRBD2
size: NA
J: TRBJ2-1
CDR3: CASSLAGGGNEQFF
DNA: TGCGCCAGCAGCTTGGCGGGGGGTGGCAATGAGCAGTTCTTC

V: TRBV29-1
D: NA
size: NA
J: TRBJ2-3
CDR3: CSVDPRPQDTQYF
DNA: TGCAGCGTTGACCCCCGGCCACAGGATACGCAGTATTTT

V: TRBV7-8
D: NA
size: NA
J: TRBJ1-5
CDR3: CASSPLTGPHNQPQHF
DNA: TGTGCCAGCAGCCCTCTCACCGGGCCGCACAATCAGCCCCAGCATTTT

V: TRBV13
D: NA
size: once
J: TRBJ1-1
CDR3: CASSPPGFRGGTEAFF
DNA: TGTGCCAGCAGCCCCCCCGGCTTCAGGGGAGGCACTGAAGCTTTCTTT

V: TRBV28
D: NA
size: NA
J: TRBJ2-1
CDR3: CASSLSSKSSYNEQFF
DNA: TGTGCCAGCAGTTTATCGTCGAAGAGCTCCTACAATGAGCAGTTCTTC

V: TRBV10-1
D: NA
size: NA
J: TRBJ2-1
CDR3: CASSKARLVGEQFF
DNA: TGCGCCAGCAGTAAGGCGAGGTTGGTAGGTGAGCAGTTCTTC

V: TRBV9
D: NA
size: NA
J: TRBJ1-3
CDR3: CASSAGLHSGNTIYF
DNA: TGTGCCAGCAGCGCGGGTCTCCACTCTGGAAACACCATATATTTT

V: TRBV11-2
D: NA
size: NA
J: TRBJ2-5
CDR3: CASSRAVASLQETQYF
DNA: TGTGCCAGCAGCCGGGCCGTAGCGAGCCTTCAAGAGACCCAGTACTTC

V: TRBV28
D: NA
size: NA
J: TRBJ2-1
CDR3: CASSPVGGSSYNEQFF
DNA: TGTGCCAGCAGTCCTGTGGGCGGGTCAAGCTACAATGAGCAGTTCTTC

V: TRBV5-8
D: TRBD2
size: once
J: TRBJ2-5
CDR3: CASSLWTSGRAGETQYF
DNA: TGTGCCAGCAGCCTGTGGACTAGCGGGAGGGCCGGGGAGACCCAGTACTTC

V: TRBV4-2
D: TRBD2
size: NA
J: TRBJ2-7
CDR3: CASSRSGGDGRLRDEQYF
DNA: TGTGCCAGCAGCCGTTCTGGAGGAGACGGGAGGTTACGAGACGAGCAGTACTTC

V: TRBV30
D: NA
size: NA
J: TRBJ2-7
CDR3: CAWSVVRNYEQYF
DNA: TGTGCCTGGAGTGTGGTCCGAAACTACGAGCAGTACTTC

V: TRBV4-1
D: TRBD1
size: NA
J: TRBJ1-1
CDR3: CASSPKMGTEGNTEAFF
DNA: TGCGCCAGCAGCCCCAAGATGGGGACAGAAGGGAACACTGAAGCTTTCTTT

V: TRBV27
D: TRBD2
size: NA
J: TRBJ2-7
CDR3: CASSWASGRSYEQYF
DNA: TGTGCCAGCAGTTGGGCTAGCGGGCGCTCCTACGAGCAGTACTTC

V: TRBV4-3
D: NA
size: NA
J: TRBJ2-7
CDR3: CASSQDLRQSYEQYF
DNA: TGCGCCAGCAGCCAAGATCTCCGACAGTCCTACGAGCAGTACTTC

V: TRBV29-1
D: TRBD1
size: NA
J: TRBJ2-7
CDR3: CSVAPLNPGQAIYEQYF
DNA: TGCAGCGTTGCACCATTAAACCCGGGACAGGCGATCTACGAGCAGTACTTC

V: TRBV7-9
D: NA
size: NA
J: TRBJ2-1
CDR3: CASSHRDGEMNNEQFF
DNA: TGTGCCAGCAGCCACCGGGACGGTGAAATGAACAATGAGCAGTTCTTC

V: TRBV27
D: NA
size: NA
J: TRBJ1-5
CDR3: CASSLSPGAGNQPQHF
DNA: TGTGCCAGCAGTTTATCGCCGGGCGCTGGGAATCAGCCCCAGCATTTT

V: TRBV7-9
D: NA
size: NA
J: TRBJ1-2
CDR3: CASSSGWIGQPYGYTF
DNA: TGTGCCAGCAGCTCGGGTTGGATTGGACAACCCTATGGCTACACCTTC

V: TRBV11-1
D: TRBD1
size: NA
J: TRBJ1-2
CDR3: CASSPGQGSYGYTF
DNA: TGTGCCAGCAGCCCGGGACAGGGAAGCTATGGCTACACCTTC

V: TRBV7-2
D: NA
size: once
J: TRBJ2-3
CDR3: CASSFFSDTQYF
DNA: TGTGCCAGCAGCTTCTTCTCAGATACGCAGTATTTT

V: TRBV29-1
D: TRBD2
size: NA
J: TRBJ2-3
CDR3: CSVENPLISGLAGRTDTQYF
DNA: TGCAGCGTTGAGAACCCCTTAATATCGGGACTAGCGGGAAGGACAGATACGCAGTATTTT

V: TRBV9
D: NA
size: NA
J: TRBJ2-5
CDR3: CASSVDALRGWSQETQYF
DNA: TGTGCCAGCAGCGTAGACGCCTTGCGTGGCTGGTCCCAAGAGACCCAGTACTTC

V: TRBV28
D: NA
size: NA
J: TRBJ2-3
CDR3: CASNRVMSTDTQYF
DNA: TGTGCCAGCAATCGGGTAATGAGCACAGATACGCAGTATTTT

V: TRBV7-2
D: NA
size: NA
J: TRBJ2-1
CDR3: CASSSRTGDNEQFF
DNA: TGTGCCAGCAGCTCCCGGACGGGGGACAATGAGCAGTTCTTC

V: TRBV7-2
D: NA
size: NA
J: TRBJ2-7
CDR3: CASSLGDGPYEQYF
DNA: TGTGCCAGCAGCTTAGGCGACGGTCCCTACGAGCAGTACTTC

V: TRBV6-5
D: NA
size: NA
J: TRBJ1-1
CDR3: CASSYSQGWYTEAFF
DNA: TGTGCCAGCAGTTACTCGCAGGGGTGGTACACTGAAGCTTTCTTT

V: TRBV27
D: TRBD2
size: NA
J: TRBJ2-1
CDR3: CASSFSGGLEQFF
DNA: TGTGCCAGCAGTTTCTCGGGGGGGCTTGAGCAGTTCTTC

V: TRBV5-8
D: TRBD1
size: NA
J: TRBJ2-7
CDR3: CASKQNRGLYEQYF
DNA: TGTGCCAGCAAGCAAAACAGGGGGCTTTACGAGCAGTACTTC

V: TRBV5-1
D: TRBD2
size: NA
J: TRBJ2-7
CDR3: CASSLSGLAGGYEQYF
DNA: TGCGCCAGCAGCTTGAGTGGACTAGCGGGAGGCTACGAGCAGTACTTC

V: TRBV6-5
D: NA
size: NA
J: TRBJ2-7
CDR3: CASSYLQAYEQYF
DNA: TGTGCCAGCAGTTACCTCCAGGCCTACGAGCAGTACTTC

V: TRBV4-1
D: NA
size: NA
J: TRBJ1-1
CDR3: CASSPQVGSLAEAFF
DNA: TGCGCCAGCAGCCCCCAGGTAGGGTCTCTTGCTGAAGCTTTCTTT

V: TRBV11-2
D: TRBD1
size: NA
J: TRBJ2-1
CDR3: CASSLSRPPRARGPNEQFF
DNA: TGTGCCAGCAGCTTATCACGTCCACCCAGGGCCAGGGGGCCCAATGAGCAGTTCTTC

V: TRBV9
D: NA
size: NA
J: TRBJ2-6
CDR3: CASSTDRANVLTF
DNA: TGTGCCAGCAGCACGGACCGGGCCAACGTCCTGACTTTC

V: TRBV6-4
D: NA
size: NA
J: TRBJ2-1
CDR3: CASSEIGRGEQFF
DNA: TGTGCCAGCAGTGAAATCGGACGAGGTGAGCAGTTCTTC

V: TRBV7-9
D: NA
size: NA
J: TRBJ2-3
CDR3: CASSSSRQESDTQYF
DNA: TGTGCCAGCAGCTCAAGCCGACAGGAGTCAGATACGCAGTATTTT

V: TRBV2
D: NA
size: NA
J: TRBJ1-4
CDR3: CASKATDNEKLFF
DNA: TGTGCCAGCAAGGCGACGGATAATGAAAAACTGTTTTTT

V: TRBV10-3
D: NA
size: NA
J: TRBJ1-1
CDR3: CAISDEGWNTEAFF
DNA: TGTGCCATCAGTGATGAGGGGTGGAACACTGAAGCTTTCTTT

V: TRBV18
D: NA
size: once
J: TRBJ1-5
CDR3: CASSPPSGKGNQPQHF
DNA: TGTGCCAGCTCACCACCAAGCGGTAAGGGCAATCAGCCCCAGCATTTT

V: TRBV29-1
D: TRBD2
size: NA
J: TRBJ2-7
CDR3: CSVPAGRYEQYF
DNA: TGCAGCGTTCCAGCGGGACGCTACGAGCAGTACTTC

V: TRBV7-9
D: NA
size: NA
J: TRBJ1-2
CDR3: CASSPERAAGTNYGYTF
DNA: TGTGCCAGCAGCCCCGAAAGGGCGGCAGGAACTAACTATGGCTACACCTTC

V: TRBV5-1
D: NA
size: NA
J: TRBJ2-1
CDR3: CASRAHSPVYNEQFF
DNA: TGCGCCAGCAGGGCGCACTCTCCTGTCTACAATGAGCAGTTCTTC

V: TRBV6-1
D: NA
size: NA
J: TRBJ2-7
CDR3: CASSPRGIYEQYF
DNA: TGTGCCAGCAGTCCTAGGGGAATCTACGAGCAGTACTTC

V: TRBV4-3
D: NA
size: NA
J: TRBJ2-2
CDR3: CASSQGLNTGELFF
DNA: TGCGCCAGCAGCCAGGGACTGAACACCGGGGAGCTGTTTTTT

V: TRBV10-3
D: TRBD2
size: few
J: TRBJ2-1
CDR3: CAIREAGADNEQFF
DNA: TGTGCCATCAGGGAAGCGGGAGCTGACAATGAGCAGTTCTTC

V: TRBV19
D: NA
size: NA
J: TRBJ1-4
CDR3: CASSTRELRYEKLFF
DNA: TGTGCCAGTAGTACCCGGGAGTTGCGGTATGAAAAACTGTTTTTT

V: TRBV27
D: NA
size: NA
J: TRBJ2-7
CDR3: CASSARGVGEQYF
DNA: TGTGCCAGCAGTGCCAGGGGTGTTGGCGAGCAGTACTTC

V: TRBV27
D: NA
size: once
J: TRBJ2-2
CDR3: CASSLGVSHGELFF
DNA: TGTGCCAGCAGTTTGGGAGTTTCGCACGGGGAGCTGTTTTTT

V: TRBV27
D: NA
size: NA
J: TRBJ2-7
CDR3: CASSFVGSFDEQYF
DNA: TGTGCCAGCAGTTTCGTGGGGAGTTTCGACGAGCAGTACTTC

V: TRBV10-2
D: TRBD1
size: NA
J: TRBJ2-5
CDR3: CASRPGTGPKTQYF
DNA: TGCGCCAGCAGGCCCGGGACAGGGCCAAAGACCCAGTACTTC

V: TRBV7-9
D: TRBD2
size: NA
J: TRBJ2-5
CDR3: CASSLDRGERETQYF
DNA: TGTGCCAGCAGCTTAGACCGGGGGGAACGAGAGACCCAGTACTTC